This TCR beta chain originates from a study of beta chain features in type 1 diabetes. For the study at large: What patients shared with healthy donors was a similar profile of age, gender and cell yields. Study results and limitations: Cells expressing TCR highly could be over-represented by cDNA sequencing. In all four CD4+ subsets, TCRB CDR3 length was significantly, moderately reduced in type 1 diabetes.

Isolated RNA was reverse transcribed in full, so expressed TCRB transcripts were sequenced. TCRdb's table, derived via immunoSEQ multiplex PCR, lists solely in-frame clones and lacks some. The table records 160,000 or so clones, roughly 63% of them present only once. Points on this clone: Antigen: not known.

Sequencing was carried out using naive CD4+ T cells from blood. The receptor comes from a man aged 30 to 45 with type 1 diabetes.

DNA of the CDR3: TGTGCCAGCTCACGCGAGGATACGCAGTATTTT. Translating it yields CASSREDTQYF. The V and J genes are TRBV18 and TRBJ2-3; no clear D gene. V was pared by 4 bases and J by 6 bases, with 5 bases between. The CDR3 has 11 amino acids. CDR1 and CDR2 (germline): KGHSH, LQKENI.